These T cell receptor beta chains were read from a single sample in a study of shared clonotypes between healthy human individuals. Libraries were prepared by immunoSEQ multiplex PCR; TCRdb keeps only in-frame clonotypes and omits some of them. In the table there are about 1.9 million clones, about 93% of which are singletons. Sequenced input: naive CD8+ T cells from PBMCs. These TCRs come from a man aged 18 to 35 in good health. Some clones in this sample may be carry-over from other donors' samples. Each CDR3 is given with its conserved first and last residue. D genes are given only for firm matches. The size of a clone is reported for some rows only, either as once, few or many, or as a class for expanded clones.

>once|TRBV7-9|.|TRBJ2-3
TGTGCCAGCAGCCCGTCGGGTCTCATCCCAGATACGCAGTATTTT
CASSPSGLIPDTQYF
>.|TRBV10-1|.|TRBJ2-1
TGCGCCAGCAGTGACTGGCCAGGCAGTGAGCAGTTCTTC
CASSDWPGSEQFF
>.|TRBV5-6|.|TRBJ2-1
TGTGCCAGCAGCTTGGGAGGGCCTGGGAATGAGCAGTTCTTC
CASSLGGPGNEQFF
>.|TRBV29-1|.|TRBJ1-2
TGCAGCGTTCCTTCGCTGGACTATGGCTACACCTTC
CSVPSLDYGYTF
>.|TRBV15|.|TRBJ1-5
TGTGCCACCAGCAGAGATAAGGGGGGTCAGCCCCAGCATTTT
CATSRDKGGQPQHF
>.|TRBV7-2|.|TRBJ2-7
TGTGCCAGCAGCTCATCCCTGCGACAGAGATCCTACGAGCAGTACTTC
CASSSSLRQRSYEQYF
>.|TRBV19|.|TRBJ1-5
TGTGCCAGTAGACCGGGACGGATTAGCAATCAGCCCCAGCATTTT
CASRPGRISNQPQHF
>once|TRBV4-2|.|TRBJ2-7
TGTGCCAGCAGCCAAGTAGGGACTTCCAGCTCCTACGAGCAGTACTTC
CASSQVGTSSSYEQYF
>.|TRBV28|TRBD1|TRBJ2-2
TGTGCCAGCAGTTTTCAGGGGGACACCGGGGAGCTGTTTTTT
CASSFQGDTGELFF
>.|TRBV10-3|.|TRBJ2-7
TGTGCCATCAGTGAAACAGGGCCTTACGAGCAGTACTTC
CAISETGPYEQYF
>.|TRBV2|.|TRBJ2-7
TGTGCCAGCACTCCCCGGGACTCCAGATACGAGCAGTACTTC
CASTPRDSRYEQYF
>.|TRBV7-9|.|TRBJ2-7
TGTGCCAGCAGCCCTACGGGGACCTACGAGCAGTACTTC
CASSPTGTYEQYF
>.|TRBV9|.|TRBJ2-6
TGTGCCAGCAGCGTACCCGCCTCCGGGGGGCCTGGGGCCAACGTCCTGACTTTC
CASSVPASGGPGANVLTF
>.|TRBV6-1|TRBD1|TRBJ2-7
TGTGCCAGCAGCGGTGGTTGGGGACAGGGCTACGAGCAGTACTTC
CASSGGWGQGYEQYF
>.|TRBV30|.|TRBJ2-7
TGTGCCTGGAGTGTACGAGGGCGAGACGAGCAGTACTTC
CAWSVRGRDEQYF
>.|TRBV4-3|.|TRBJ2-6
TGCGCCAGCAGCCAAGTAAAGTGGGACCGTTACTCTGGGGCCAACGTCCTGACTTTC
CASSQVKWDRYSGANVLTF
>.|TRBV5-1|TRBD1|TRBJ2-5
TGCGCCAGCAGCATAGGGCCGACAGGGGGCATTGAGACCCAGTACTTC
CASSIGPTGGIETQYF
>once|TRBV7-2|.|TRBJ2-7
TGTGCCAGCAGCTTAGTTATAGCTCCAGGGTTGAGGGAGCAGTACTTC
CASSLVIAPGLREQYF
>.|TRBV7-3|TRBD2|TRBJ2-5
TGTGCCAGCAGCCCGCGGGTGCGGGAGAAAGAGACCCAGTACTTC
CASSPRVREKETQYF
>.|TRBV9|.|TRBJ1-2
TGTGCCAGCAGCGGCGGACTGCCCTATGGCTACACCTTC
CASSGGLPYGYTF
>once|TRBV11-2|.|TRBJ1-2
TGTGCCAGCAGCTTAGGGGGGGCCCATAACTATGGCTACACCTTC
CASSLGGAHNYGYTF
>.|TRBV27|.|TRBJ2-1
TGTGCCAGCAGTTTAGGCCCCCCTCTGAGGGACTACAATGAGCAGTTCTTC
CASSLGPPLRDYNEQFF
>.|TRBV4-2|.|TRBJ2-7
TGTGCCAGCAGCCAAGCCCCCGGGGCGGGCGGGAACTACGAGCAGTACTTC
CASSQAPGAGGNYEQYF
>.|TRBV27|.|TRBJ2-7
TGTGCCAGCAGTTTATCTATGGGGAACGAGCAGTACTTC
CASSLSMGNEQYF
>once|TRBV28|TRBD1|TRBJ1-1
TGTGCCAGCAGTTTAAGGGACAGCACTGAAGCTTTCTTT
CASSLRDSTEAFF
>.|TRBV7-9|TRBD2|TRBJ2-5
TGTGCCAGCAGTCCACCTTCTAGCGGGAGAGGAGAGACCCAGTACTTC
CASSPPSSGRGETQYF
>few|TRBV6-5|.|TRBJ1-1
TGTGCCAGCAGTTACGGGGGTAACACTGAAGCTTTCTTT
CASSYGGNTEAFF
>.|TRBV29-1|.|TRBJ2-7
TGCAGCGTTGAAGATTGGGGGGCGGACAGGAGCTCCTACGAGCAGTACTTC
CSVEDWGADRSSYEQYF
>.|TRBV19|TRBD1|TRBJ2-7
TGTGCCAGTAGTCCTGAACAGGGGGTATATTACGAGCAGTACTTC
CASSPEQGVYYEQYF
>.|TRBV7-9|TRBD2|TRBJ2-2
TGTGCCAGCAGCCCAGCCCGGACTAGCGGGAGGGCCGGCGGGGAGCTGTTTTTT
CASSPARTSGRAGGELFF
>.|TRBV5-1|.|TRBJ2-6
TGCGCCAGCAGCTCCACCTCGGGGTCTAGGCCTGGGGCCAACGTCCTGACTTTC
CASSSTSGSRPGANVLTF
>once|TRBV2|TRBD1|TRBJ2-3
TGTGCCAGCAGGGACAGGGTGACCACAGATACGCAGTATTTT
CASRDRVTTDTQYF
>.|TRBV25-1|.|TRBJ2-2
TGTGCCAGCAGTCCGGTTAACACCGGGGAGCTGTTTTTT
CASSPVNTGELFF
>.|TRBV5-6|.|TRBJ1-1
TGTGCCAGCAGCTTGGATCTGGAGAACACTGAAGCTTTCTTT
CASSLDLENTEAFF
>few|TRBV7-9|.|TRBJ1-5
TGTGCCAGCAGCTTACACGTACAGCCCCAGCATTTT
CASSLHVQPQHF
>.|TRBV15|.|TRBJ2-7
TGTGCCACCAGCAGAGGGACAGTCGTTGACTACGAGCAGTACTTC
CATSRGTVVDYEQYF
>.|TRBV5-5|TRBD1|TRBJ1-1
TGTGCCAGCAGCGGGACAGGTTTTACTGAAGCTTTCTTT
CASSGTGFTEAFF
>.|TRBV6-5|.|TRBJ2-5
TGTGCCAGCAGTTACTCGGGGACCCAGTACTTC
CASSYSGTQYF
>.|TRBV7-9|.|TRBJ1-1
TGTGCCAGCAGCACAACAGTTATGAACACTGAAGCTTTCTTT
CASSTTVMNTEAFF
>.|TRBV29-1|.|TRBJ2-7
TGCAGCGTTGAAGTCCCCCGGGACGGCTACGAGCAGTACTTC
CSVEVPRDGYEQYF
>.|TRBV27|.|TRBJ2-7
TGTGCCAGCAGTTTCTCTAGCGACTACGAGCAGTACTTC
CASSFSSDYEQYF
>.|TRBV10-3|.|TRBJ1-2
TGTGCCATCAGTGAGTACCCAGACCACTATGGCTACACCTTC
CAISEYPDHYGYTF
>.|TRBV5-5|.|TRBJ2-3
TGTGCCAGCAGCTTGTCTCCTCGGGGCACAGATACGCAGTATTTT
CASSLSPRGTDTQYF
>.|TRBV7-3|TRBD2|TRBJ2-1
TGTGCCAGCAGCCCCTCCCTAGCGGGATTTTACAATGAGCAGTTCTTC
CASSPSLAGFYNEQFF
>.|TRBV28|.|TRBJ1-2
TGTGCCAGCAGAACCTCAGGGTGGGACTATGGCTACACCTTC
CASRTSGWDYGYTF
>.|TRBV6-1|TRBD2|TRBJ2-1
TGTGCCAGCAGTATTCTTGGCGGGAGTAACAATGAGCAGTTCTTC
CASSILGGSNNEQFF
>.|TRBV28|TRBD1|TRBJ2-7
TGTGCCAGCAGTGGACAGGCCGACTGGACTCTCTACGAGCAGTACTTC
CASSGQADWTLYEQYF
>.|TRBV6-5|.|TRBJ2-1
TGTGCCAGCAGCAAAAGAGGGGGTGAGCAGTTCTTC
CASSKRGGEQFF
>.|TRBV6-6|TRBD1|TRBJ1-4
TGTGCCAGCAGCAAGGACAGGGGGGGAGGTGAAAAACTGTTTTTT
CASSKDRGGGEKLFF
>.|TRBV27|.|TRBJ2-7
TGTGCCAGCAGTCCCTCCTGGGGGGCAACCTCCTACGAGCAGTACTTC
CASSPSWGATSYEQYF
>.|TRBV7-6|TRBD2|TRBJ2-1
TGTGCCAGCAGCTTACTAGCGGGAGGGGCTTCGTATGAGCAGTTCTTC
CASSLLAGGASYEQFF
>.|TRBV9|.|TRBJ2-7
TGTGCCAGCAGCGTAGCTAGGGCGGGACCCTACGAGCAGTACTTC
CASSVARAGPYEQYF
>once|TRBV29-1|.|TRBJ2-1
TGCAGCGTTTCTGGAATCTCCTACAATGAGCAGTTCTTC
CSVSGISYNEQFF
>.|TRBV19|.|TRBJ1-5
TGTGCCAGCAAGAGAGGGGGGATATATAGCAATCAGCCCCAGCATTTT
CASKRGGIYSNQPQHF
>.|TRBV5-5|TRBD2|TRBJ2-7
TGTGCCAGCAGCCCGACTAGCGGGAGCCCCTACGAGCAGTACTTC
CASSPTSGSPYEQYF
>.|TRBV2|.|TRBJ2-7
TGTGCCAGCAGTGAAAAGGCTCGAGAGTACGTGAAGCAGTACTTC
CASSEKAREYVKQYF
>once|TRBV13|.|TRBJ1-1
TGTGCCAGCAGCCCGAATCGTCCCAGGGTGGCTTTCTTT
CASSPNRPRVAFF
>.|TRBV6-6|.|TRBJ2-7
TGTGCCAGCAGTTCCCTCGGGACGGATCTGGACGAGCAGTACTTC
CASSSLGTDLDEQYF
>.|TRBV6-4|TRBD1|TRBJ2-2
TGTGCCAGCAGGGACAGGGCCGGGGAGCTGTTTTTT
CASRDRAGELFF